This T cell receptor (beta chain) was sequenced during a study of T cell responses to AZD1222 COVID-19 vaccine. Findings and caveats of the study: Possibly, clonal diversity was underestimated; donors were largely white British and included more females. Nearly half of spike-specific TCRs reportedly target unmutated variant regions.

As for this clone: Its antigen is undetermined.

Second-dose intervals of approximately 4 or approximately 12 weeks were pooled. The assay was immunoSEQ multiplex PCR, and TCRdb's table has in-frame clones only and misses some. Here the sample spans roughly 190,000 clones, approximately 93% being singletons. The specimen was peripheral blood, collected 28 days after the second AZD1222 dose. The receptor was isolated from an adult who received the AZD1222 COVID-19 vaccine.

The CDR3 bases are TGTGCCAGCTCACCACGTGGCAGCTTAACAACTAATGAAAAACTGTTTTTT. This translates into CASSPRGSLTTNEKLFF. V is TRBV18 and J is TRBJ1-4; the D is unclear. The CDR3 sequence is 17 residues long. Germline assignment: CDR1 KGHSH and CDR2 LQKENI. The germline V and J ends were trimmed by 1 base and 0 bases, with 12 bases remaining between them.